This T cell receptor beta chain originates from a study of T cell responses to AZD1222 COVID-19 vaccine. This table comes from immunoSEQ multiplex PCR, and its TCRdb copy is limited to in-frame clones, with some not included. The data show about 92,000 clones, approximately 84% seen once. Germline loops: CDR1 MNHNY, CDR2 SVGAGI (reference sequence). The CDR3 extends over 16 amino acids. V lost 5 bases, J lost 0 bases, and 14 bases lay in between. The genes are TRBV6-6 and TRBJ2-1, with D uncertain. Source: peripheral blood, taken on day 0 of AZD1222 vaccination. The receptor was isolated from an adult in good health. The CDR3 DNA follows: TGTGCCAGCAGTCTGGATACTACGAGCTCCTACAATGAGCAGTTCTTC. It is translated as CASSLDTTSSYNEQFF.